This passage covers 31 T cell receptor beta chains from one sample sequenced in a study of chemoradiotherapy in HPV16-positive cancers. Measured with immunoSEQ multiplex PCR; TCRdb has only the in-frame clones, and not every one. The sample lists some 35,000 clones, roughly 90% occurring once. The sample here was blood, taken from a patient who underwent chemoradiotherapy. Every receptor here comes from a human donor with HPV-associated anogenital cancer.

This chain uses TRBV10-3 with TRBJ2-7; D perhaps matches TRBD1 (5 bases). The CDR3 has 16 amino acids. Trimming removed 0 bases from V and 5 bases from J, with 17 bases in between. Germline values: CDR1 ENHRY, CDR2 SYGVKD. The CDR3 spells CAISESGQGNGNEQYF. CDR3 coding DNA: TGTGCCATCAGTGAGTCGGGCCAGGGCAACGGTAACGAGCAGTACTTC.

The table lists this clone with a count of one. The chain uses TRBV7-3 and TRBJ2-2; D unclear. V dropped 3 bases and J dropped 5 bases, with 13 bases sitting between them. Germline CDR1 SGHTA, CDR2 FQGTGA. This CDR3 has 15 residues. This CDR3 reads CASSFGSSRTGELFF. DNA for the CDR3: TGTGCCAGCAGCTTTGGCTCCTCGAGGACCGGGGAGCTGTTTTTT.

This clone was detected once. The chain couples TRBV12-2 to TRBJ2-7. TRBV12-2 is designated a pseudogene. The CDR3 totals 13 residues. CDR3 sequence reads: CAFPGACSYEQYF. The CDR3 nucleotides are TGTGCCTTCCCCGGGGCCTGCTCCTACGAGCAGTACTTC.

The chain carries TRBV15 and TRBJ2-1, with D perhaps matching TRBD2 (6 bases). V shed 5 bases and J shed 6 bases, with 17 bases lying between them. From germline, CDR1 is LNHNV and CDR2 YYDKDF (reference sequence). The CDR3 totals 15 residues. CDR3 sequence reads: CATSGLGTPGNEQFF. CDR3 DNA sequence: TGTGCCACCAGCGGCCTCGGGACTCCAGGCAATGAGCAGTTCTTC.

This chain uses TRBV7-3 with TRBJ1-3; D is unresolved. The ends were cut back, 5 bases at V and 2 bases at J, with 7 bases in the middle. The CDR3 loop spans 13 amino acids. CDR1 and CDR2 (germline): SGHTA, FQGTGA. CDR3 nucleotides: TGTGCCAGCAGCCGAATGACTGGAAACACCATATATTTT. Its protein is CASSRMTGNTIYF.

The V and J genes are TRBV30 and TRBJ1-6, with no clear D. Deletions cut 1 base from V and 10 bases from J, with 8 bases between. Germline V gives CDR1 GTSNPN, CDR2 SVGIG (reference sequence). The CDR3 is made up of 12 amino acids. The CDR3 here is CAWSADESPLHF. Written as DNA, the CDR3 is TGTGCCTGGAGTGCGGATGAATCACCCCTCCACTTT.

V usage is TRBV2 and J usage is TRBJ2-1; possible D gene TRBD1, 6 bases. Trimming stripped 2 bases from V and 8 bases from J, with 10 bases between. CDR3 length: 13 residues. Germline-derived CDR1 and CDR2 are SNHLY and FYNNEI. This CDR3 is CASSETGGDEQFF. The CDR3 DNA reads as TGTGCCAGCAGTGAAACTGGGGGCGATGAGCAGTTCTTC.

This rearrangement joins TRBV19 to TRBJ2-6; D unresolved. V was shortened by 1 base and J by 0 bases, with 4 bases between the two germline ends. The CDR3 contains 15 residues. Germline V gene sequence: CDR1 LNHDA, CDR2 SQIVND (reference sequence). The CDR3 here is CASSIVYSGANVLTF. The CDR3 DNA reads TGTGCCAGTAGTATAGTGTACTCTGGGGCCAACGTCCTGACTTTC.

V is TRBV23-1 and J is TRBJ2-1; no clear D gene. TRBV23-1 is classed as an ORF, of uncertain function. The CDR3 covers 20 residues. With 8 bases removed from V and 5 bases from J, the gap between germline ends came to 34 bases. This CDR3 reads CASFLTSETRVPYVHNEQFF. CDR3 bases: TGCGCCAGCTTTCTCACCTCTGAGACCCGGGTCCCTTACGTACACAATGAGCAGTTCTTC.

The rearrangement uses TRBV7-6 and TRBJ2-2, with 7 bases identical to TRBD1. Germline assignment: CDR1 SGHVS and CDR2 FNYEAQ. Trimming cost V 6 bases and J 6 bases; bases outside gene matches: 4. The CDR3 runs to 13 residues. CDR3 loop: CASSHRGAGELFF. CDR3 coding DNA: TGTGCCAGCAGTCACAGGGGCGCCGGGGAGCTGTTTTTT.

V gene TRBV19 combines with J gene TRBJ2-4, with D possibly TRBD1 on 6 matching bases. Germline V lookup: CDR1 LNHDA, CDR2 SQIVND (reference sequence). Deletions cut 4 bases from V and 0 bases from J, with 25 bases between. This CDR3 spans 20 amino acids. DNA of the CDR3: TGTGCCAGTAGTACGCATTCGGGACACGGGAAGGATGTAGCCAAAAACATTCAGTACTTC. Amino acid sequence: CASSTHSGHGKDVAKNIQYF.

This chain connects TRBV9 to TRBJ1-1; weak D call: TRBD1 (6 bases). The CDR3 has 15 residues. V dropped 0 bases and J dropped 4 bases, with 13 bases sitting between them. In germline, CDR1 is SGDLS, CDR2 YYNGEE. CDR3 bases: TGTGCCAGCAGCGTAGATGGGGGGCGGGGCACTGAAGCTTTCTTT. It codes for CASSVDGGRGTEAFF.

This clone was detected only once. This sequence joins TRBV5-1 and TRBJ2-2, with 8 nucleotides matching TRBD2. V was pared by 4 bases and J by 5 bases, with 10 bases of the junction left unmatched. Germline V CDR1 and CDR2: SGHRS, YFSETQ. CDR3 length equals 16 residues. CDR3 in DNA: TGCGCCAGCAGCGGGAATAGCGGGGTAACAACCGGGGAGCTGTTTTTT. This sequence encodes CASSGNSGVTTGELFF.

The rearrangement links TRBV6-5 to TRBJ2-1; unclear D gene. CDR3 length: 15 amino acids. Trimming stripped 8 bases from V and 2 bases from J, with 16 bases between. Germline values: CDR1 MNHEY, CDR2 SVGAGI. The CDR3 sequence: CASAPGSGTYNEQFF. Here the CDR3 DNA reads TGTGCCAGCGCCCCCGGGTCAGGAACCTACAATGAGCAGTTCTTC.

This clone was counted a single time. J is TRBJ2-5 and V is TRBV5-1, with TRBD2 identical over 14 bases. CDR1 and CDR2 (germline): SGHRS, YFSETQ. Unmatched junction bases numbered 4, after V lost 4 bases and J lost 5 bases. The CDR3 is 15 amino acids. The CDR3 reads CASSETSGGAETQYF. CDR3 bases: TGCGCCAGCAGCGAGACTAGCGGGGGGGCCGAGACCCAGTACTTC.

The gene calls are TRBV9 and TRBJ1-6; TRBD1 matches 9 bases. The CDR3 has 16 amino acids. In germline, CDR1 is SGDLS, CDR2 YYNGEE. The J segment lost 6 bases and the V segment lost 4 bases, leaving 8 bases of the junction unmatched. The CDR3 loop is CASSSRTGEGNSPLHF. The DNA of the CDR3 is TGTGCCAGCAGCTCTCGGACAGGGGAGGGTAATTCACCCCTCCACTTT.

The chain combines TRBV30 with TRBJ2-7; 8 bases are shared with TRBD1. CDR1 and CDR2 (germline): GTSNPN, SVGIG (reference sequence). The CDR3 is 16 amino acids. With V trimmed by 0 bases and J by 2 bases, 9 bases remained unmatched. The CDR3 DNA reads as TGTGCCTGGAGTGTATTAGTCCCGGACAGGGCCTACGAGCAGTACTTC. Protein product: CAWSVLVPDRAYEQYF.

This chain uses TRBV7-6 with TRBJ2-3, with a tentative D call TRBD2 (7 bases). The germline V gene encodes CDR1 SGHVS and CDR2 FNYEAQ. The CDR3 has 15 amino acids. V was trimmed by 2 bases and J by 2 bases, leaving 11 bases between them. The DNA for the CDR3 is TGTGCCAGCAGCTTAAGGGGGGGGACCACAGATACGCAGTATTTT. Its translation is CASSLRGGTTDTQYF. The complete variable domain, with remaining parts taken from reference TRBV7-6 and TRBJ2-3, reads GAGVSQSPRYKVTKRGQDVALRCDPISGHVSLYWYRQALGQGPEFLTYFNYEAQQDKSGLPNDRFSAERPEGSISTLTIQRTEQRDSAMYRCASSLRGGTTDTQYFGPGTRLTVL.

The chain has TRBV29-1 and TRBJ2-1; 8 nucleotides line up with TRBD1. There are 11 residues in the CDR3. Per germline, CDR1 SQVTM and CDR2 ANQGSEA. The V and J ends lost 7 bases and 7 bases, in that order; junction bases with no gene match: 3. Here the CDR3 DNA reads TGCAGCGCGGGACAGGAAAATGAGCAGTTCTTC. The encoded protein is CSAGQENEQFF.

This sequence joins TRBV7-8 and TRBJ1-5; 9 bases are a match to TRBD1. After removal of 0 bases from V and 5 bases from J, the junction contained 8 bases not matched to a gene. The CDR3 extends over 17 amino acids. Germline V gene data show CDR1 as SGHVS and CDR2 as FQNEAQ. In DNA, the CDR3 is TGTGCCAGCAGCTTAGCCGGGACAGGGCGTTTGCATCAGCCCCAGCATTTT. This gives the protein CASSLAGTGRLHQPQHF.

The CDR3 nucleotides read TGCGCCAGCAGTCGGGACGGTGACTATGGCTACACCTTC. It codes for CASSRDGDYGYTF. V is TRBV5-1 and J is TRBJ1-2; TRBD1 is a possible D gene (5 bases). V was trimmed by 5 bases and J by 3 bases, leaving 11 bases between them. Germline V gene data show CDR1 as SGHRS and CDR2 as YFSETQ. The CDR3 has 13 residues. The variable domain in full, completed from reference TRBV5-1 and TRBJ1-2, reads KAGVTQTPRYLIKTRGQQVTLSCSPISGHRSVSWYQQTPGQGLQFLFEYFSETQRNKGNFPGRFSGRQFSNSRSEMNVSTLELGDSALYLCASSRDGDYGYTFGSGTRLTVV.

The CDR3 region is CASSLPLRRGGGKETQYF. As DNA, the CDR3 is TGCGCCAGCAGTCTCCCCCTACGACGGGGGGGTGGGAAAGAGACCCAGTACTTC. The V call is TRBV23-1, the J call TRBJ2-5, with 8 bases identical to TRBD2. TRBV23-1 is an ORF, with its function uncertain. The CDR3 totals 18 residues. V shed 4 bases and J 3 bases; nucleotides not matched to a gene: 16.

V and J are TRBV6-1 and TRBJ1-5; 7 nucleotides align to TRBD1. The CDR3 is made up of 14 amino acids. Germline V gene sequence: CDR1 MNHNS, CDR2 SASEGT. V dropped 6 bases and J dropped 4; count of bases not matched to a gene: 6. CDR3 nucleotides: TGTGCCAGCAGGGCGGGACAGTATAATCAGCCCCAGCATTTT. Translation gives CASRAGQYNQPQHF.

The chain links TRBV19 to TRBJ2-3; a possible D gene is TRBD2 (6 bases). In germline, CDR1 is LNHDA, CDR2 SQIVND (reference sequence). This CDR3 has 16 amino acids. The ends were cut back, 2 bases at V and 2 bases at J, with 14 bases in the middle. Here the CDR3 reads CASSIRAGPATDTQYF. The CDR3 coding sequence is TGTGCCAGTAGTATAAGGGCGGGGCCCGCCACAGATACGCAGTATTTT.

The CDR3 nucleotides are TGTGCCAGCACTCAGGGGGCGGACTACGAGCAGTACTTC. Its protein is CASTQGADYEQYF. The V call is TRBV6-6, the J call TRBJ2-7; 8 bases map to TRBD1. This CDR3 contains 13 residues. V trimming: 7 bases; J trimming: 3 bases; junction bases outside the gene matches: 5. Germline V CDR1 and CDR2: MNHNY, SVGAGI (reference sequence).

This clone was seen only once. CDR3 loop: CASSRGADNYGYTF. The DNA for the CDR3 is TGTGCCAGCAGTCGGGGGGCGGATAACTATGGCTACACCTTC. The chain joins TRBV2 to TRBJ1-2; the D gene is possibly TRBD1 (6 bases). V lost 5 bases to trimming and J lost 1 base, with 11 bases between them. The CDR3 totals 14 residues. Germline V CDR1 and CDR2: SNHLY, FYNNEI.

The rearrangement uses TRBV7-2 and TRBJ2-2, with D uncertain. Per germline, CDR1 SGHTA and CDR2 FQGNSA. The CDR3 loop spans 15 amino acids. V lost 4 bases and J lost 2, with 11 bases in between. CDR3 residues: CASSSRWTNTGELFF. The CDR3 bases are TGTGCCAGCAGCTCAAGGTGGACCAACACCGGGGAGCTGTTTTTT.

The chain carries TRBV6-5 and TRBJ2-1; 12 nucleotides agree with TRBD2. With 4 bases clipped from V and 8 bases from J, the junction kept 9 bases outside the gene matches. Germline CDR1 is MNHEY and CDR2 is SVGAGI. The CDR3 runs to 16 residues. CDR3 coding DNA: TGTGCCAGCAGTTCTACTAGCGGGGGGCCTTGGCATGAGCAGTTCTTC. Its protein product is CASSSTSGGPWHEQFF.

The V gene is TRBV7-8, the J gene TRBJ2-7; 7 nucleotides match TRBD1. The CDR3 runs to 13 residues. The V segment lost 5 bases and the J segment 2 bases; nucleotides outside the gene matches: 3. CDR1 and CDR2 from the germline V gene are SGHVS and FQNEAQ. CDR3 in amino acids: CASSHGTAYEQYF. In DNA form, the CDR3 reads TGTGCCAGCAGCCATGGGACAGCCTACGAGCAGTACTTC.

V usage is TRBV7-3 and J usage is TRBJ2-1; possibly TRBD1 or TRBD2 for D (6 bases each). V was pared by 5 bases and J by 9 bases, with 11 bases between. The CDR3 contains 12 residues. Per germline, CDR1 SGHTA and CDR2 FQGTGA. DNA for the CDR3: TGTGCCAGCAGCCAGGGGACTGGTGAGCAGTTCTTC. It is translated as CASSQGTGEQFF.

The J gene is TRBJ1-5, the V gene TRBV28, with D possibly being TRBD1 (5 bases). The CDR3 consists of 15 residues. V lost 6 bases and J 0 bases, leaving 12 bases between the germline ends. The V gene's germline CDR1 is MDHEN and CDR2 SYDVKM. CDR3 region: CASSIGAVSNQPQHF. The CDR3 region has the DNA TGTGCCAGCAGCATCGGGGCGGTTAGCAATCAGCCCCAGCATTTT.